This TCR beta chain emerged from a study of T cell responses to AZD1222 COVID-19 vaccine. A word on this clone: Its antigen is currently unknown.

Germline loops: CDR1 SEHNR, CDR2 FQNEAQ (reference sequence). This CDR3 is 15 amino acids long. The ends lost 2 bases at V and 6 bases at J; junction bases unmatched: 6. Overall study results and limits: Females outnumbered males among donors, who were mostly white British; clonal diversity was possibly underestimated. Nearly half of spike-specific TCRs reportedly target variant regions that are unmutated in the B.1.351 and B.1.1.7 variants.

Clones were sequenced by immunoSEQ multiplex PCR, and TCRdb holds only the in-frame ones, with some missing. This sample carries over 100,000 clones, around 87% of them seen once, and the ten largest clones take around 4.4%. Sample: peripheral blood, taken 28 days after the second AZD1222 dose. The V gene is TRBV7-9, the J gene TRBJ2-1; TRBD2 matches at 8 bases. The receptor was derived from an adult who received the AZD1222 COVID-19 vaccine. Written as DNA, the CDR3 is TGTGCCAGCAGCTTATCGGGAGGGAGACTCAATGAGCAGTTCTTC. The encoded protein is CASSLSGGRLNEQFF.